The TCR beta chain described here comes from a study of T-cell memory formation after mild COVID-19. Across the whole study: TCR clusters were mostly donor specific.

TCRdb re-called the 5' RACE reads with MiXCR, one entry per CDR3 protein. The sample has around 340,000 distinct CDR3 sequences, roughly 13% seen once. Germline CDR1 is SGDLS and CDR2 is YYNGEE. With V trimmed by 2 bases and J by 6 bases, 1 base remained unmatched. This CDR3 contains 15 residues. This clonotype came up many times. The antigen is undetermined. Notes on the study in general: The study detected some responding clones in pre-infection memory, suggesting cross-reactive memory joined. CD4+ bias marked clones expanding day 15 to 37, unlike balanced contracting clones. The SARS-CoV-2 specificity of second-wave clones reaching peak at day 37 remained unverified.

Material for sequencing was PBMCs or a T cell subset sorted from them (not recorded which). The receptor comes from a man aged 18 to 29 who had mild COVID-19 (a few samples of this study predate the infection). Cell type and time point are not known. The V gene is TRBV9, the J gene TRBJ2-1; 14 nucleotides match TRBD2. The CDR3: CASSVGTSGGNEQFF. The DNA of the CDR3 is TGTGCCAGCAGCGTGGGGACTAGCGGGGGCAATGAGCAGTTCTTC.